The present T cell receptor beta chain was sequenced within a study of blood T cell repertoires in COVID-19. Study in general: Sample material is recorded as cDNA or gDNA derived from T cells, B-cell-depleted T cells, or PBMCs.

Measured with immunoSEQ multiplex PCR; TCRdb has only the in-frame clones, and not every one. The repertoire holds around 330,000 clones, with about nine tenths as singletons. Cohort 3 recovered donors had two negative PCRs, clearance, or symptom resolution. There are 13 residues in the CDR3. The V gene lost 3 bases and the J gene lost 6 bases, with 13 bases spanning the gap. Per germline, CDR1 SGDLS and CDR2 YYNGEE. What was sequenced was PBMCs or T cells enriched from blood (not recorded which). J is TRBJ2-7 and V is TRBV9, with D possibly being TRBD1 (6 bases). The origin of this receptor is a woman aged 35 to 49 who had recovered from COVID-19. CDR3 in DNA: TGTGCCAGCAGCGCAGGACAGCTAACCGAGCAGTACTTC. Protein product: CASSAGQLTEQYF.